This TCR beta chain was observed in a study of human T cells and chemical hapten exposure. Study-level results: TCRs exceeding 1 in 1000 frequency stayed unchanged with DPC sensitization.

One entry per CDR3 protein, called by TCRdb with MiXCR from the RACE reads. Of just under 60,000 distinct CDR3 sequences detected, roughly an eighth appear once; the ten largest clones hold 2.4%. Germline V gives CDR1 SGHTA, CDR2 FQGNSA. CDR3 length: 12 amino acids. Deletions cut 2 bases from V and 7 bases from J, with 8 bases between. Comments on this clonotype: Its antigen is unknown.

The sample's time point: patch test 3, about 24 weeks after DPC sensitization. Treatment defined: therapeutic diphenylcyclopropenone sensitization with weekly scalp DPC. Prior to each patch test being applied, blood was drawn. The chain joins TRBV7-2 to TRBJ1-1; D ambiguous. The clonotype comes from a man younger than 45 with alopecia areata. Some clones in this sample may be carry-over from other donors' samples. Here the sequenced sample was whole blood, taken in connection with sensitization to the hapten diphenylcyclopropenone (DPC). CDR3 DNA: TGTGCCAGCAGCTTATTGCGGGGTGAAGCTTTCTTT. Its protein is CASSLLRGEAFF.